These 20 T cell receptor beta chains share one sample of origin, sequenced in a study of cytomegalovirus exposure and HLA in healthy donors. The PCR ran on 60 Vbeta and 13 Jbeta primers. This table comes from immunoSEQ multiplex PCR, and its TCRdb copy is limited to in-frame clones, with some not included. The sample yields about 210,000 clones, around 80% seen once. The sample taken for sequencing was PBMCs. The receptor set was obtained from a man in his forties or fifties in good health and CMV-seropositive.

This clone was recorded once. The V gene is TRBV6-1, the J gene TRBJ2-7; TRBD1 matches 8 bases. The length of the CDR3 is 13 residues. Germline V gene sequence: CDR1 MNHNS, CDR2 SASEGT. Unmatched junction bases numbered 5, after V lost 0 bases and J lost 10 bases. CDR3 residues: CASSEAGTGKQYV. The CDR3 DNA is TGTGCCAGCAGTGAAGCCGGGACAGGCAAACAGTACGTC.

The V gene is TRBV2, the J gene TRBJ2-5, with 8 positions matching TRBD2. V shed 5 bases and J 5 bases; nucleotides not matched to a gene: 7. The germline gives CDR1 SNHLY, CDR2 FYNNEI. This CDR3 has 14 amino acids. CDR3 in amino acids: CASSSLGGRETQYF. The CDR3 DNA reads TGTGCCAGCAGTTCTCTTGGCGGGAGGGAGACCCAGTACTTC.

This chain joins TRBV7-9 and TRBJ1-1, with 7 bases identical to TRBD1. CDR3 size: 15 residues. The trim removed 7 bases at V and 4 bases at J, leaving 12 bases unmatched. Germline V gene sequence: CDR1 SEHNR, CDR2 FQNEAQ (reference sequence). CDR3 residues: CASTPWDRQFTEAFF. DNA of the CDR3: TGTGCCAGCACCCCGTGGGACAGACAATTCACTGAAGCTTTCTTT.

The rearrangement links TRBV7-9 to TRBJ2-3; 9 bases fit TRBD2. CDR1 and CDR2 from the germline V gene are SEHNR and FQNEAQ (reference sequence). V lost 2 bases, J lost 2 bases, and 8 bases stayed unmatched. CDR3 size: 17 residues. CDR3 amino acids: CASSLYLAGGSTDTQYF. CDR3 coding DNA: TGTGCCAGCAGCTTATACCTGGCGGGAGGGTCCACAGATACGCAGTATTTT.

The chain carries TRBV29-1 and TRBJ1-2; 7 bases are shared with TRBD1. CDR1 and CDR2 from the germline V gene are SQVTM and ANQGSEA. V shed 1 base and J 4 bases; nucleotides not matched to a gene: 6. The CDR3 is 14 residues long. The DNA for the CDR3 is TGCAGCGTTGAAGGAGGGGGCCCCGGCTATGGCTACACCTTC. It yields the protein CSVEGGGPGYGYTF.

The chain links TRBV2 to TRBJ2-6, with TRBD1 matching over 11 bases. The trim removed 4 bases at V and 4 bases at J, leaving 12 bases unmatched. Germline V gives CDR1 SNHLY, CDR2 FYNNEI. The CDR3 spans 19 residues. The CDR3 sequence is CASSVPRTGGDSGANVLTF. Written as DNA, the CDR3 is TGTGCCAGCAGTGTACCTCGGACAGGGGGCGACTCCGGGGCCAACGTCCTGACTTTC. Complete variable domain (other parts from reference TRBV2 and TRBJ2-6): EPEVTQTPSHQVTQMGQEVILRCVPISNHLYFYWYRQILGQKVEFLVSFYNNEISEKSEIFDDQFSVERPDGSNFTLKIRSTKLEDSAMYFCASSVPRTGGDSGANVLTFGAGSRLTVL.

The chain combines TRBV19 with TRBJ2-5; 7 bases fit TRBD1. The germline CDR1 and CDR2 sequences are LNHDA and SQIVND (reference sequence). The junction had 11 bases not matched to a gene; V was cut back by 6 bases and J by 4 bases. The CDR3 is 15 amino acids. CDR3 loop: CASSSEKGARETQYF. The CDR3 DNA sequence: TGTGCCAGTAGCTCCGAGAAGGGGGCGCGAGAGACCCAGTACTTC.

Turning to this clone: The same CDR3 is also encoded by other DNA sequences in this sample. The rearrangement joins TRBV5-1 to TRBJ2-5; D unclear. Trimming took 6 bases from V and 0 from J, leaving 9 bases between them. In germline, CDR1 is SGHRS, CDR2 YFSETQ. This CDR3 has 13 residues. CDR3 in DNA: TGCGCCAGCAATCCACTGTACCAAGAGACCCAGTACTTC. It yields the protein CASNPLYQETQYF.

The chain carries TRBV29-1 and TRBJ1-1; TRBD1 might be the D (5 bases). V dropped 3 bases and J dropped 6 bases, with 17 bases sitting between them. CDR3 length: 14 amino acids. In germline, CDR1 is SQVTM, CDR2 ANQGSEA. DNA of the CDR3: TGCAGCGTTGACGCAGGGAACCTTGGCGCTGAAGCTTTCTTT. Protein product: CSVDAGNLGAEAFF.

The genes are TRBV6-1 and TRBJ2-5; D unresolved. Germline V lookup: CDR1 MNHNS, CDR2 SASEGT. Trimming took off 2 bases at V and 7 bases at J, with 17 bases between the two ends. The CDR3 sequence is 15 residues long. CDR3 in DNA: TGTGCCAGCAGTGAAAATCCGTATAGACCAGGGACCCAGTACTTC. Protein sequence: CASSENPYRPGTQYF.

This clone was counted between two and nine times. V and J are TRBV7-9 and TRBJ2-7; 7 bases match TRBD2. J lost 12 bases, V lost 1 base, and 6 bases had no gene match. The germline V gene encodes CDR1 SEHNR and CDR2 FQNEAQ (reference sequence). The CDR3 covers 12 residues. CDR3 DNA sequence: TGTGCCAGCAGCTTAGGGGGGGGACGGATGTACGTC. Its translation: CASSLGGGRMYV.

The chain couples TRBV18 to TRBJ2-5; D is undetermined. Germline V lookup: CDR1 KGHSH, CDR2 LQKENI. V lost 2 bases, J lost 4 bases, and 11 bases lay in between. CDR3 size: 14 residues. CDR3 coding DNA: TGTGCCAGCTCACCATTGAGGTTGGGAGAGACCCAGTACTTC. This codes for CASSPLRLGETQYF.

V and J are TRBV15 and TRBJ2-1, with 13 bases lining up with TRBD2. Germline-derived CDR1 and CDR2 are LNHNV and YYDKDF (reference sequence). CDR3 size: 17 residues. The V gene end was trimmed by 2 bases and the J gene end by 9 bases; junction bases not matched to a gene: 10. The CDR3 DNA sequence: TGTGCCACCAGCAGACCCTTTACTAGCGGGAGGGCCCTTGAGCAGTTCTTC. This gives the protein CATSRPFTSGRALEQFF.

This chain connects TRBV29-1 to TRBJ2-3, with D tentatively TRBD1 (5 bases). V was trimmed by 6 bases and J by 4 bases, leaving 11 bases between them. This CDR3 spans 12 amino acids. Germline V gives CDR1 SQVTM, CDR2 ANQGSEA. CDR3 amino acids: CSVHRPADTQYF. The CDR3 DNA sequence: TGCAGCGTGCACAGGCCCGCAGATACGCAGTATTTT.

The V gene is TRBV18, the J gene TRBJ1-1, with D possibly matching TRBD1 (6 bases). This CDR3 is built from 14 residues. V was pared by 2 bases and J by 5 bases, with 12 bases between. The V gene's germline CDR1 is KGHSH and CDR2 LQKENI. The CDR3 is CASSPVRGGTEAFF. In DNA form, the CDR3 reads TGTGCCAGCTCACCAGTTAGGGGGGGGACTGAAGCTTTCTTT.

The rearrangement links TRBV5-1 to TRBJ2-7, with 9 bases aligning to TRBD2. Germline loops: CDR1 SGHRS, CDR2 YFSETQ. CDR3 length: 15 amino acids. The V segment lost 0 bases and the J segment 3 bases; nucleotides outside the gene matches: 4. The CDR3 DNA sequence: TGCGCCAGCAGCTTGGTCCCAGCGGGAGGCTACGAGCAGTACTTC. It yields the protein CASSLVPAGGYEQYF.

The V call is TRBV30, the J call TRBJ2-3; D is possibly TRBD2 (5 bases). Germline lookup yields CDR1 GTSNPN and CDR2 SVGIG (reference sequence). CDR3 length equals 14 residues. Deletions cut 2 bases from V and 8 bases from J, with 17 bases between. DNA for the CDR3: TGTGCCTGGAGTATGGGAGCAAAAGAGGGTACGCAGTATTTT. Protein product: CAWSMGAKEGTQYF.

There are a few counts of this clone. The chain carries TRBV6-1 and TRBJ2-1; 10 positions match TRBD2. The CDR3 length is 18 residues. Trimming removed 4 bases from V and 0 bases from J; junction bases left unmatched: 9. Germline V lookup: CDR1 MNHNS, CDR2 SASEGT. The CDR3 DNA reads TGTGCCAGCAGTGGGGCTAGCGGGAGTTCCAGCTCCTACAATGAGCAGTTCTTC. The encoded protein is CASSGASGSSSSYNEQFF.

This clone was seen more than once but under ten times. The chain combines TRBV6-6 with TRBJ1-2, with 7 positions matching TRBD1. V was pared by 5 bases and J by 12 bases, with 9 bases of the junction left unmatched. Looked up from germline, CDR1 is MNHNY and CDR2 is SVGAGI (reference sequence). The CDR3 is made up of 12 amino acids. The CDR3 sequence is CASSAIRQGDTF. CDR3 in DNA: TGTGCCAGCAGTGCGATTAGACAGGGCGACACCTTC.

This chain connects TRBV7-8 to TRBJ2-7, with a tentative D call TRBD2 (6 bases). The CDR3 is made up of 15 amino acids. Germline CDR1 reads SGHVS; CDR2 reads FQNEAQ. Trimming stripped 5 bases from V and 0 bases from J, with 14 bases between. CDR3 coding DNA: TGTGCCAGCAGCCCCGGGAGCGGAAGCTCCTACGAGCAGTACGTC. Its protein product is CASSPGSGSSYEQYV.